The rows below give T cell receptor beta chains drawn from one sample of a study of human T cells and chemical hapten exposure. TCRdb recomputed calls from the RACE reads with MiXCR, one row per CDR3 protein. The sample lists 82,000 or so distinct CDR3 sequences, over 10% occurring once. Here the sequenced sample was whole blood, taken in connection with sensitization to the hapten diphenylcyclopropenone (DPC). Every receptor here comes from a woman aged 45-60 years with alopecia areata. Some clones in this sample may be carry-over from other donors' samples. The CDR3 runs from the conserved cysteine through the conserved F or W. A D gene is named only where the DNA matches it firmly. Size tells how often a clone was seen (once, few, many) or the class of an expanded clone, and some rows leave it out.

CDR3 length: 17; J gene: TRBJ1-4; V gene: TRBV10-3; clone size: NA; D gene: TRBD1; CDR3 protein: CAISPGTGTPTNEKLFF; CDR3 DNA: TGTGCCATCAGTCCCGGGACAGGGACTCCAACTAATGAAAAACTGTTTTTT
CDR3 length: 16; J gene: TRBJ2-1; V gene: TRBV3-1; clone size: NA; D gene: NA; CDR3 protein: CASSQDPSAVYNEQFF; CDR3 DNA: TGTGCCAGCAGCCAAGATCCTTCCGCGGTGTACAATGAGCAGTTCTTC
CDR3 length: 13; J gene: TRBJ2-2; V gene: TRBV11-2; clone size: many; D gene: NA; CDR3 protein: CASSSPKLGALFF; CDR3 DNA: TGTGCCAGCAGCAGCCCGAAGCTCGGGGCGCTGTTTTTT
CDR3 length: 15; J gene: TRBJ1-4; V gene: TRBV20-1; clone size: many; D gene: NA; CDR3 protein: CSARESKAKHEKLFF; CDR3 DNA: TGCAGTGCTAGGGAGTCCAAGGCCAAACATGAAAAACTGTTTTTT
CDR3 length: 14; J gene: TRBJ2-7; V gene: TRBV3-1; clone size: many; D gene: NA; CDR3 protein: CASSQITGSLEQYF; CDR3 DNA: TGTGCCAGCAGCCAGATAACAGGTTCTTTGGAGCAGTACTTC
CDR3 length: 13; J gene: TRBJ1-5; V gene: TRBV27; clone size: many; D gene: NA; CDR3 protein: CASSTYSNQPQHF; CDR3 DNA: TGTGCCAGCAGTACCTATAGCAATCAGCCCCAGCATTTT
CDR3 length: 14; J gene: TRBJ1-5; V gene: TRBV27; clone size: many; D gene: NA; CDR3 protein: CASSRGAGIGKEHF; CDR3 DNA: TGTGCCAGCAGTAGGGGGGCTGGAATCGGGAAAGAGCATTTT
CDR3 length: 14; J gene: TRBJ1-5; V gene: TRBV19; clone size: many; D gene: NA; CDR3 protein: CASRGAGRNQPQHF; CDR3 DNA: TGTGCCAGTAGAGGGGCAGGACGCAATCAGCCCCAGCATTTT
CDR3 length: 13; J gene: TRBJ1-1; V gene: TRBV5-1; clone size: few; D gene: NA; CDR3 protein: CASRLEINTEAFF; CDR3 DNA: TGCGCCAGCAGACTAGAAATCAACACTGAAGCTTTCTTT
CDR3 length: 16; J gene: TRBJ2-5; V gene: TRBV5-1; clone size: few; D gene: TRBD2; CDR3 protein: CASSSGGRAGIGTQYF; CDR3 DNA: TGCGCCAGCAGCAGTGGCGGGAGAGCCGGAATTGGGACCCAGTACTTC
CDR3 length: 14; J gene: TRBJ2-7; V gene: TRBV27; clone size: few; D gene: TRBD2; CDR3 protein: CASNPSGFAGEQYF; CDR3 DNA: TGTGCCAGCAACCCTAGCGGGTTCGCGGGGGAGCAGTACTTC
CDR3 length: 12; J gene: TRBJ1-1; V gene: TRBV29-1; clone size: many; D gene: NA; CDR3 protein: CSVASGNTEAFF; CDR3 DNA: TGCAGCGTTGCTTCAGGGAACACTGAAGCTTTCTTT
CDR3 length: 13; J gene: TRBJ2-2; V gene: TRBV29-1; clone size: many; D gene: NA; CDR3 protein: CSVSTRNTGELFF; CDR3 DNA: TGCAGCGTTTCTACACGAAACACCGGGGAGCTGTTTTTT
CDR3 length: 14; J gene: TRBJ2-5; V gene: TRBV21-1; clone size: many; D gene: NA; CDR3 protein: CASSRGRKRETQYF; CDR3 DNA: TGTGCCAGCAGCCGCGGACGGAAAAGAGAGACCCAGTACTTC
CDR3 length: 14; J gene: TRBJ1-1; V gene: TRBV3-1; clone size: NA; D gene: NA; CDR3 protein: CASSQYTGNTEAFF; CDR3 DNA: TGTGCCAGCAGCCAATACACGGGGAACACTGAAGCTTTCTTT
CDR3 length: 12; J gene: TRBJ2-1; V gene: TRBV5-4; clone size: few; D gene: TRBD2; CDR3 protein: CASSGEGNEQFF; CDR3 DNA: TGTGCCAGCAGCGGGGAGGGCAATGAGCAGTTCTTC
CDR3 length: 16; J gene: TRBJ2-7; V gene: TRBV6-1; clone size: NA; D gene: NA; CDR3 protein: CATSRGLAQDYYEQYF; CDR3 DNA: TGTGCCACCTCAAGGGGTCTAGCGCAAGATTACTACGAGCAGTACTTC
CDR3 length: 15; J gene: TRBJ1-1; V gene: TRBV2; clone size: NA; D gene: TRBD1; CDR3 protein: CASKFVQGSNTEAFF; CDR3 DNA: TGTGCCAGCAAATTCGTACAGGGGTCGAACACTGAAGCTTTCTTT
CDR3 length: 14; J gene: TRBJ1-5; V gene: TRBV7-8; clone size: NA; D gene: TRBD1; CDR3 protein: CASSRRQGNQPQHF; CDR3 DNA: TGTGCCAGCAGCCGCAGACAGGGTAATCAGCCCCAGCATTTT
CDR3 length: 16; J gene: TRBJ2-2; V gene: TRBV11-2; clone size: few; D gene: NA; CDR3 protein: CASSGRQALNTGELFF; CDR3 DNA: TGTGCCAGCAGCGGGCGACAGGCCTTGAACACCGGGGAGCTGTTTTTT
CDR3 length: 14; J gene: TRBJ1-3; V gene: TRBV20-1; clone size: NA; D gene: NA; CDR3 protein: CSATPGSSGNTIYF; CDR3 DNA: TGCAGTGCTACCCCCGGGAGCTCTGGAAACACCATATATTTT
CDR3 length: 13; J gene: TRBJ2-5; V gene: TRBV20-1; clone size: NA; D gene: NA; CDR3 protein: CSASYGLQETQYF; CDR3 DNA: TGCAGTGCTAGTTACGGGCTCCAAGAGACCCAGTACTTC
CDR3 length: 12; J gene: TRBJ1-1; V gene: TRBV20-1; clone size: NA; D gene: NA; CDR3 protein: CSARQPNTEAFF; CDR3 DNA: TGCAGTGCCCGACAGCCGAACACTGAAGCTTTCTTT
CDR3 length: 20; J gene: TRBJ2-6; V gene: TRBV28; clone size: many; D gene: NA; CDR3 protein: CASSSPHGGARPSGANVLTF; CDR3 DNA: TGTGCCAGCAGTTCCCCCCATGGAGGGGCCAGGCCTTCTGGGGCCAACGTCCTGACTTTC
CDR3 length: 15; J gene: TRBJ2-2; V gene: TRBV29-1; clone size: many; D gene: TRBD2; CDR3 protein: CTARLAGDVTGELFF; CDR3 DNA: TGCACCGCTCGACTAGCGGGAGATGTCACCGGGGAGCTGTTTTTT
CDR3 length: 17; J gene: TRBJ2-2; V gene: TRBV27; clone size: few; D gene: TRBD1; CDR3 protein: CASSRTQGQGMTGELFF; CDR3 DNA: TGTGCCAGCAGTCGGACCCAGGGACAGGGTATGACCGGGGAGCTGTTTTTT